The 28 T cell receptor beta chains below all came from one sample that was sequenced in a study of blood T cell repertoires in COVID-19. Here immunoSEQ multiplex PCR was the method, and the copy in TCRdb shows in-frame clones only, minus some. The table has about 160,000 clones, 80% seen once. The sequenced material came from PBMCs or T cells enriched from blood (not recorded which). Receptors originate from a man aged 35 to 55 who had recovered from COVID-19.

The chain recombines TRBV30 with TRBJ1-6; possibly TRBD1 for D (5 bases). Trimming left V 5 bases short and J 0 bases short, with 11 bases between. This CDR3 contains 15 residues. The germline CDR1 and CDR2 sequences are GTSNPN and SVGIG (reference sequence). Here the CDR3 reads CAWLTGDSYNSPLHF. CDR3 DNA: TGTGCCTGGCTGACGGGGGACTCCTATAATTCACCCCTCCACTTT.

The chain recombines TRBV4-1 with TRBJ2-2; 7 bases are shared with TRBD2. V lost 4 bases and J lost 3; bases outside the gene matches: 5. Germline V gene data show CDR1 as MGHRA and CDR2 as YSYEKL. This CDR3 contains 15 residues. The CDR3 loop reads CASSPAGSDTGELFF. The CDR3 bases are TGCGCCAGCAGCCCAGCGGGGAGCGACACCGGGGAGCTGTTTTTT.

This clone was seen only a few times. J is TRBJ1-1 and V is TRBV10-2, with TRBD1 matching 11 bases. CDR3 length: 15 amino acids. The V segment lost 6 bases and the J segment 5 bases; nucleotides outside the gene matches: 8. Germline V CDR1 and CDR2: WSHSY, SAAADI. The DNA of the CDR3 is TGCGCCAGCAGAACGGACAGGGGGCGGGATACTGAAGCTTTCTTT. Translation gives CASRTDRGRDTEAFF.

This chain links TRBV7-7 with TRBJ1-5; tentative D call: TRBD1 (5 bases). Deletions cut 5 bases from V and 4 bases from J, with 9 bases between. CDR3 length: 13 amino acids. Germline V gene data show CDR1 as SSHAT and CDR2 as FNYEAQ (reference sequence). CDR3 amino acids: CASSIRVNQPQHF. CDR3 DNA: TGTGCCAGCAGCATCAGGGTTAATCAGCCCCAGCATTTT.

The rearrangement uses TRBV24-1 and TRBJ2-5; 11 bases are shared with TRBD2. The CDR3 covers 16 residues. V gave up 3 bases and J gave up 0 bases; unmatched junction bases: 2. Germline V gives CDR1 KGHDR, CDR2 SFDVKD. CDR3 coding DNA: TGTGCCACCAGTGATATGACTAGCGGGAACCAAGAGACCCAGTACTTC. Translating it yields CATSDMTSGNQETQYF.

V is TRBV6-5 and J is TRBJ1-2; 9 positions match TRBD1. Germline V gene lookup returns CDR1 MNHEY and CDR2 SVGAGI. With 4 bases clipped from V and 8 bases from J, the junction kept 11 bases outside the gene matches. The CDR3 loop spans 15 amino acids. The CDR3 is CASSLKTGGYAGYTF. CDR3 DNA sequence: TGTGCCAGCAGTTTGAAGACAGGGGGGTATGCAGGCTACACCTTC.

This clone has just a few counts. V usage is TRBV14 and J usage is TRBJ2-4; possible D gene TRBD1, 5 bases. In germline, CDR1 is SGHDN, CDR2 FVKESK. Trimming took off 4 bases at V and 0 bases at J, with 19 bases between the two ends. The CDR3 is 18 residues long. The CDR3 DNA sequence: TGTGCCAGCAGCCTCGGCACAGGCCTTGCCTTAGCCAAAAACATTCAGTACTTC. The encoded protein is CASSLGTGLALAKNIQYF.

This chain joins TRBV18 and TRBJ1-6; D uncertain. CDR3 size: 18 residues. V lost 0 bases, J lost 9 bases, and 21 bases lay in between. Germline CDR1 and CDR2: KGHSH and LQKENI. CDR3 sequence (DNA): TGTGCCAGCTCACCACCGGTTCAGAGCCTAGATCGGGGTTCACCCCTCCACTTT. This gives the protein CASSPPVQSLDRGSPLHF.

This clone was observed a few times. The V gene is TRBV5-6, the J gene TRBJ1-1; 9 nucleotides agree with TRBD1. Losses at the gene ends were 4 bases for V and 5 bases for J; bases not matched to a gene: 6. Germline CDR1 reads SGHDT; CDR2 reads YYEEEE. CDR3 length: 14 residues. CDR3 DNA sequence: TGTGCCAGCAGCCAAGGACAGGGGAGGACTGAAGCTTTCTTT. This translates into CASSQGQGRTEAFF. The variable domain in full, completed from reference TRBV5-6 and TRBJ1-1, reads DAGVTQSPTHLIKTRGQQVTLRCSPKSGHDTVSWYQQALGQGPQFIFQYYEEEERQRGNFPDRFSGHQFPNYSSELNVNALLLGDSALYLCASSQGQGRTEAFFGQGTRLTVV.

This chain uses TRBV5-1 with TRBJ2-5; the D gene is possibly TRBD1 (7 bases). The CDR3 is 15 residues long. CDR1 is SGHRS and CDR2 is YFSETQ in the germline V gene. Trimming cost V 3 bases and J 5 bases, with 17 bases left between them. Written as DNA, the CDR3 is TGCGCCAGCAGCTACCAGGGGGGATTCGACGAGACCCAGTACTTC. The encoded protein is CASSYQGGFDETQYF.

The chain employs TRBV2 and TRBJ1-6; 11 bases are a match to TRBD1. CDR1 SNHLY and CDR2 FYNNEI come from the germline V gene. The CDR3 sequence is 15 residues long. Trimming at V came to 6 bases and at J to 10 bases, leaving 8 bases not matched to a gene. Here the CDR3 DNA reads TGTGCCAGCAGGCTGGGACAGGGGGGCACATCACCCCTCCACTTT. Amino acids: CASRLGQGGTSPLHF.

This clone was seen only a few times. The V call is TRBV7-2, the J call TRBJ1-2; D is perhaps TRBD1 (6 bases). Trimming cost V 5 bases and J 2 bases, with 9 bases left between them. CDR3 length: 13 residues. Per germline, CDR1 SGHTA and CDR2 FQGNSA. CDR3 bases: TGTGCCAGCAGCCTAGGACAGAACTATGGCTACACCTTC. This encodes CASSLGQNYGYTF.

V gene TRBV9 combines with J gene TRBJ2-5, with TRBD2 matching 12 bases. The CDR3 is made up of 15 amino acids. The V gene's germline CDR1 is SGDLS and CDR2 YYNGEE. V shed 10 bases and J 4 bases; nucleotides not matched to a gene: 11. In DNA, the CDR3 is TGTGCCCCAGGGGCTAGCGGGGGGGTAATAGAGACCCAGTACTTC. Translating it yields CAPGASGGVIETQYF.

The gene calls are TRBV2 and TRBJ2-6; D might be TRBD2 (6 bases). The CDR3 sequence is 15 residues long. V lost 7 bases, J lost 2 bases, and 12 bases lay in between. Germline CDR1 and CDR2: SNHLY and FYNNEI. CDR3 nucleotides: TGTGCCAGCACATCGGAGGGAGCTGGGGCCAACGTCCTGACTTTC. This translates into CASTSEGAGANVLTF.

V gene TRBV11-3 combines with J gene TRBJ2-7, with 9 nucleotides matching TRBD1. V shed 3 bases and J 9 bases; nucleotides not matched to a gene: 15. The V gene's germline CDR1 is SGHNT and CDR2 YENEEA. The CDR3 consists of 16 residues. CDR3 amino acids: CASSLRTGAFGERQYF. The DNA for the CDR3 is TGTGCCAGCAGCTTGCGGACAGGGGCGTTTGGTGAGCGGCAGTACTTC.

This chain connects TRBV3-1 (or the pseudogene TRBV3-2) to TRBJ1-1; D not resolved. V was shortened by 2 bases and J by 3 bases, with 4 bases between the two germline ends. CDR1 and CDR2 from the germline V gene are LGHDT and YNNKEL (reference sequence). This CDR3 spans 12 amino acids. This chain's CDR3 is CASSQIDTEAFF. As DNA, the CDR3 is TGTGCCAGCAGCCAAATAGACACTGAAGCTTTCTTT.

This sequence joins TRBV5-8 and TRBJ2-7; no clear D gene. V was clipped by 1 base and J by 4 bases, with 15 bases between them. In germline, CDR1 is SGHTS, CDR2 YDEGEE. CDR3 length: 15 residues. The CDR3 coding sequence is TGTGCCAGCAGCTTGAGGTACGGCGGTACTTACGAGCAGTACGTC. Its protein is CASSLRYGGTYEQYV.

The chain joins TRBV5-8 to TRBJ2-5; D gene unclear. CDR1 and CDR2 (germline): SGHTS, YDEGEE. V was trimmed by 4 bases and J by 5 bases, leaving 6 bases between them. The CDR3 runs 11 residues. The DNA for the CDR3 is TGTGCCAGCAGCCCGAGGGAGACCCAGTACTTC. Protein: CASSPRETQYF.

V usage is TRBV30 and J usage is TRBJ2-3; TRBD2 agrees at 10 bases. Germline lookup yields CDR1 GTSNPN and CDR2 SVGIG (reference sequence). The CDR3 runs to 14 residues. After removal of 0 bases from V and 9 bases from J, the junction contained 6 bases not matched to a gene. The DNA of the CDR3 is TGTGCCTGGAGTGTTATAGCGGGGGGATTGACGCAGTATTTT. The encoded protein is CAWSVIAGGLTQYF.

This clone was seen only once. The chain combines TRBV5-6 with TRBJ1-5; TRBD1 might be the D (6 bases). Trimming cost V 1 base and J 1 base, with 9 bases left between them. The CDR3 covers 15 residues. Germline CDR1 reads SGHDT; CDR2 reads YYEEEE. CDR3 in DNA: TGTGCCAGCAGCTTGTGGGGGCGCAGCAATCAGCCCCAGCATTTT. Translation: CASSLWGRSNQPQHF. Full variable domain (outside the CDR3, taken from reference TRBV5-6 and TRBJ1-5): DAGVTQSPTHLIKTRGQQVTLRCSPKSGHDTVSWYQQALGQGPQFIFQYYEEEERQRGNFPDRFSGHQFPNYSSELNVNALLLGDSALYLCASSLWGRSNQPQHFGDGTRLSIL.

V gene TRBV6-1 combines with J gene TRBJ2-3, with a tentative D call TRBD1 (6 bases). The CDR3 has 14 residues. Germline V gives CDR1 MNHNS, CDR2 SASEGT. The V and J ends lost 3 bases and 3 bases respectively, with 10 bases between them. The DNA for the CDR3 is TGTGCCAGCAGTGAGAACAGGGTTACAGATACGCAGTATTTT. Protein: CASSENRVTDTQYF.

The DNA of the CDR3 is TGCGCCAGCAGCTTGCCAGGGGGTGAAGCTTTCTTT. Protein sequence: CASSLPGGEAFF. The rearrangement joins TRBV5-1 to TRBJ1-1, with 7 bases fitting TRBD1. CDR1 is SGHRS, CDR2 YFSETQ, per germline. The CDR3 has 12 amino acids. The V segment lost 1 base and the J segment 7 bases; nucleotides outside the gene matches: 1.

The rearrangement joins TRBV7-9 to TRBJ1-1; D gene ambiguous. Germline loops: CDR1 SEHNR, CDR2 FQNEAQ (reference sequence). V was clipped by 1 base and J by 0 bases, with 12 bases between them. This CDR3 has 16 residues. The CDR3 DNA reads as TGTGCCAGCAGCTTAGGGTTGGGCCCGATGAACACTGAAGCTTTCTTT. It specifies CASSLGLGPMNTEAFF.

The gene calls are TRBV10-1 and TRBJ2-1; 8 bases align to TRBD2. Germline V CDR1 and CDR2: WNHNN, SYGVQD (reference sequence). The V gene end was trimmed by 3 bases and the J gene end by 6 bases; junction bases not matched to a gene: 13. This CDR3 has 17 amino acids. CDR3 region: CASSEGPYGAGGNEQFF. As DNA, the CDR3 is TGCGCCAGCAGTGAAGGTCCCTATGGGGCGGGGGGCAATGAGCAGTTCTTC.

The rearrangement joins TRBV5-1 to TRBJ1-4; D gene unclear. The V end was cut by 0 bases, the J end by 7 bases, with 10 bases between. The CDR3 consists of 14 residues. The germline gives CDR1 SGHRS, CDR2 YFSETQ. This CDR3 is CASSLAGYGEKLFF. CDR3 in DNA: TGCGCCAGCAGCTTGGCCGGGTACGGTGAAAAACTGTTTTTT.

CDR3 residues: CASNTGGAKTQYF. CDR3 nucleotide sequence: TGTGCCAGCAATACCGGGGGGGCAAAGACCCAGTACTTC. This chain joins TRBV2 and TRBJ2-5, with 8 bases identical to TRBD2. The CDR3 runs 13 residues. Trimming cost V 7 bases and J 6 bases; bases outside gene matches: 7. The germline V gene has CDR1 SNHLY and CDR2 FYNNEI. The entire variable domain, with the rest obtained from reference TRBV2 and TRBJ2-5, is as follows: EPEVTQTPSHQVTQMGQEVILRCVPISNHLYFYWYRQILGQKVEFLVSFYNNEISEKSEIFDDQFSVERPDGSNFTLKIRSTKLEDSAMYFCASNTGGAKTQYFGPGTRLLVL.

The CDR3 DNA reads as TGTGCCATCAGTGACAGGGCCGGTGGAGATACGCAGTATTTT. This sequence encodes CAISDRAGGDTQYF. The gene calls are TRBV10-3 and TRBJ2-3, with D perhaps TRBD1 (5 bases). Per the germline V gene, CDR1 is ENHRY and CDR2 is SYGVKD. The CDR3 has 14 amino acids. Trimming left V 3 bases short and J 5 bases short, with 12 bases between.

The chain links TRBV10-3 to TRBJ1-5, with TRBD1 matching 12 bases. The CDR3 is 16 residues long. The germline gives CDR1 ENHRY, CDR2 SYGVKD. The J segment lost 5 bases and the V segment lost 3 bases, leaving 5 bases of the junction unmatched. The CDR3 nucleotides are TGTGCCATCAGTGAAGAGGGACAGGGGGCCTATCAGCCCCAGCATTTT. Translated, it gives CAISEEGQGAYQPQHF.